The T cell receptor beta chain under discussion was sequenced for a study of patients and donors after allogeneic stem cell transplantation. In TCRdb, the RT-PCR reads were re-called with MiXCR into one record per CDR3 protein. The table shows some 200,000 distinct CDR3 sequences, with 35% to 50% occurring only once. CDR3 length: 15 residues. Germline CDR1 is LNHNV and CDR2 is YYDKDF (reference sequence). Trimming shortened V by 0 bases and J by 11 bases, and 17 bases separated the two germline ends. Sequenced input: blood, either unsorted or a sorted T cell fraction (not recorded which). The chain employs TRBV15 and TRBJ1-5, with TRBD1 as a possible D gene (5 bases). This TCR was sampled from a human donor who was either an allogeneic HSCT recipient or a stem cell or donor lymphocyte infusion donor (not recorded which). It is not recorded whose cells these are; they may come from a transplant donor. The CDR3 loop reads CATSRDFGAIGSQHF. The CDR3 coding sequence is TGTGCCACCAGCAGAGATTTTGGGGCCATTGGGTCCCAGCATTTT.